One and the same sample provided the 30 T cell receptor beta chains below, sequenced in a study of T cell responses to AZD1222 COVID-19 vaccine. The method was immunoSEQ multiplex PCR; TCRdb's version includes in-frame clones alone and lacks a portion of them. The sample carries 80,000 to 100,000 clones, around nine tenths recorded once. The source material was peripheral blood, sampled on day 0 of MenACWY control vaccination. The receptors originated from an adult in good health.

The gene calls are TRBV19 and TRBJ1-2; 7 bases match TRBD1. The germline V gene encodes CDR1 LNHDA and CDR2 SQIVND (reference sequence). V lost 7 bases, J lost 6 bases, and 8 bases stayed unmatched. The CDR3 is made up of 13 amino acids. The CDR3 DNA is TGTGCCAGTACCCAAGACAGGGATAATGGCTACACCTTC. Encoded protein: CASTQDRDNGYTF.

The chain links TRBV24-1 to TRBJ2-5; D possibly corresponds to TRBD2 (5 bases). The length of the CDR3 is 15 residues. Germline CDR1 is KGHDR and CDR2 is SFDVKD. V was pared by 1 base and J by 2 bases, with 10 bases between. CDR3 nucleotide sequence: TGTGCCACCAGTGATTTTACCGGGGAGCAAGAGACCCAGTACTTC. Residues: CATSDFTGEQETQYF.

The chain has TRBV14 and TRBJ2-3; D not certain. The CDR3 has 14 amino acids. Per the germline V gene, CDR1 is SGHDN and CDR2 is FVKESK. Trimming took 0 bases from V and 3 from J, leaving 7 bases between them. Here the CDR3 reads CASSQDRRTDTQYF. CDR3 bases: TGTGCCAGCAGCCAAGACCGGAGAACAGATACGCAGTATTTT.

The rearrangement joins TRBV15 to TRBJ1-1, with D possibly TRBD1 on 5 matching bases. The germline gives CDR1 LNHNV, CDR2 YYDKDF (reference sequence). There are 15 residues in the CDR3. V shed 0 bases and J shed 5 bases, with 13 bases lying between them. CDR3 sequence: CATSRDRHGGTEAFF. For the CDR3, the DNA is TGTGCCACCAGCAGAGATAGGCATGGGGGGACTGAAGCTTTCTTT.

This clone was seen more than once but under ten times. The chain is built from TRBV2 and TRBJ1-1; the D gene is possibly TRBD1 (6 bases). The CDR3 has 15 amino acids. CDR1 SNHLY and CDR2 FYNNEI come from the germline V gene. V dropped 6 bases and J dropped 4 bases, with 18 bases sitting between them. In nucleotides, the CDR3 is TGTGCCAGCAGCTCACTCCAGGGGTTGCCCACTGAAGCTTTCTTT. Residues: CASSSLQGLPTEAFF.

The rearrangement joins TRBV7-9 to TRBJ2-5, with 8 nucleotides matching TRBD1. The V and J ends lost 1 base and 1 base, in that order; junction bases with no gene match: 8. The CDR3 consists of 17 residues. In germline, CDR1 is SEHNR, CDR2 FQNEAQ (reference sequence). The CDR3 here is CASSLGPGQAIQETQYF. As DNA, the CDR3 is TGTGCCAGCAGCTTAGGGCCGGGACAGGCCATCCAAGAGACCCAGTACTTC.

A few counts support this clone. This chain connects TRBV2 to TRBJ2-5, with 11 nucleotides matching TRBD1. The V segment lost 11 bases and the J segment 0 bases; nucleotides outside the gene matches: 8. This CDR3 is 15 amino acids long. CDR1 and CDR2 from the germline V gene are SNHLY and FYNNEI. CDR3: CAGGWDRGYQETQYF. The CDR3 DNA reads TGTGCCGGGGGTTGGGACAGGGGGTACCAAGAGACCCAGTACTTC. Full variable domain (missing parts from reference TRBV2 and TRBJ2-5): EPEVTQTPSHQVTQMGQEVILRCVPISNHLYFYWYRQILGQKVEFLVSFYNNEISEKSEIFDDQFSVERPDGSNFTLKIRSTKLEDSAMYFCAGGWDRGYQETQYFGPGTRLLVL.

The chain carries TRBV7-2 and TRBJ1-6; maybe TRBD1 (6 bases). With 1 base removed from V and 10 bases from J, the gap between germline ends came to 11 bases. Germline values: CDR1 SGHTA, CDR2 FQGNSA. The length of the CDR3 is 14 residues. The DNA of the CDR3 is TGTGCCAGCAGCTTAGGAGGGGGGGGCTCACCCCTCCACTTT. The encoded protein is CASSLGGGGSPLHF.

This chain connects TRBV7-2 to TRBJ1-2; TRBD1 is a possible D gene (5 bases). CDR1 SGHTA and CDR2 FQGNSA come from the germline V gene. CDR3 size: 14 residues. The ends were cut back, 2 bases at V and 5 bases at J, with 12 bases in the middle. CDR3 region: CASSLSGTGYGYTF. In DNA, the CDR3 is TGTGCCAGCAGCTTATCCGGGACGGGATATGGCTACACCTTC.

This clone was picked up a small number of times. This chain joins TRBV28 and TRBJ1-5; D uncertain. The V end lost 3 bases, the J end lost 4 bases, and 7 bases lay between the germline ends. Germline CDR1 reads MDHEN; CDR2 reads SYDVKM. The CDR3 loop spans 13 amino acids. The CDR3 sequence: CASSFESNQPQHF. CDR3 nucleotides: TGTGCCAGCAGTTTCGAATCAAATCAGCCCCAGCATTTT. Looking up the rest from reference TRBV28 and TRBJ1-5 gives the full variable domain: DVKVTQSSRYLVKRTGEKVFLECVQDMDHENMFWYRQDPGLGLRLIYFSYDVKMKEKGDIPEGYSVSREKKERFSLILESASTNQTSMYLCASSFESNQPQHFGDGTRLSIL.

The V gene is TRBV7-2, the J gene TRBJ2-6, with TRBD1 as a possible D gene (5 bases). The germline gives CDR1 SGHTA, CDR2 FQGNSA. The V end was cut by 1 base, the J end by 4 bases, with 11 bases between. The CDR3 totals 16 residues. The CDR3 DNA reads TGTGCCAGCAGCTTAGAGGCGACAGACGGGGCCAACGTCCTGACTTTC. Protein product: CASSLEATDGANVLTF.

The chain uses TRBV18 and TRBJ1-2; 9 bases are shared with TRBD1. After removal of 3 bases from V and 8 bases from J, the junction contained 7 bases not matched to a gene. This CDR3 is built from 14 residues. CDR1 and CDR2 (germline): KGHSH, LQKENI. The CDR3 sequence is CASSPGDREQGYTF. As DNA, the CDR3 is TGTGCCAGCTCACCCGGGGACAGGGAGCAAGGCTACACCTTC.

CDR3 loop: CASSLGETGNEQFF. The CDR3 DNA is TGCGCCAGCAGCTTGGGGGAGACAGGGAATGAGCAGTTCTTC. The rearrangement joins TRBV5-1 to TRBJ2-1; TRBD1 agrees at 7 bases. The CDR3 runs to 14 residues. The germline V gene has CDR1 SGHRS and CDR2 YFSETQ. V was pared by 0 bases and J by 7 bases, with 4 bases of the junction left unmatched. Based on the CDR3 plus reference TRBV5-1 and TRBJ2-1, the full variable domain is KAGVTQTPRYLIKTRGQQVTLSCSPISGHRSVSWYQQTPGQGLQFLFEYFSETQRNKGNFPGRFSGRQFSNSRSEMNVSTLELGDSALYLCASSLGETGNEQFFGPGTRLTVL.

The genes are TRBV7-2 and TRBJ1-4; a possible D gene is TRBD1 (5 bases). The germline V gene has CDR1 SGHTA and CDR2 FQGNSA. The V gene lost 4 bases and the J gene lost 5 bases, with 11 bases spanning the gap. The CDR3 has 14 residues. CDR3 sequence (DNA): TGTGCCAGCAGCTCGGGACGGACAAATGAAAAACTGTTTTTT. Amino acid sequence: CASSSGRTNEKLFF.

This clone was counted a single time. The CDR3 region is CAWSHKDRGDEKLFF. DNA for the CDR3: TGTGCCTGGAGTCATAAAGACAGGGGGGACGAAAAACTGTTTTTT. The J gene is TRBJ1-4, the V gene TRBV30, with TRBD1 identical over 9 bases. Trimming took 2 bases from V and 8 from J; bases not matched to a gene: 9. The length of the CDR3 is 15 residues. Germline V gene data show CDR1 as GTSNPN and CDR2 as SVGIG (reference sequence).

V usage is TRBV5-4 and J usage is TRBJ2-7, with TRBD1 matching 8 bases. The CDR3 extends over 13 amino acids. Germline trimming cut 3 bases from V and 6 bases from J; bases unmatched to any gene: 5. Germline V gene sequence: CDR1 SGHNT, CDR2 YYREEE (reference sequence). As DNA, the CDR3 is TGTGCCAGCAGCTCACGACAGGGGTCCGAGCAGTACTTC. Amino acids: CASSSRQGSEQYF. Supplemented by reference TRBV5-4 and TRBJ2-7, the full variable domain reads ETGVTQSPTHLIKTRGQQVTLRCSSQSGHNTVSWYQQALGQGPQFIFQYYREEENGRGNFPPRFSGLQFPNYSSELNVNALELDDSALYLCASSSRQGSEQYFGPGTRLTVT.

This clone was found a few times. The chain employs TRBV7-2 and TRBJ1-6; 11 bases are a match to TRBD1. CDR1 is SGHTA and CDR2 is FQGNSA in the germline V gene. The CDR3 extends over 14 amino acids. Trimming took 5 bases from V and 8 from J; bases not matched to a gene: 2. The CDR3 DNA sequence: TGTGCCAGCAGCGTGGGACAGGGGGATTCACCCCTCCACTTT. It is translated as CASSVGQGDSPLHF.

V is TRBV20-1 and J is TRBJ2-7, with TRBD1 matching 7 bases. Germline CDR1 and CDR2: DFQATT and SNEGSKA (reference sequence). There are 17 residues in the CDR3. J gave up 3 bases and V 3 bases, and 17 bases lay outside the gene matches. The CDR3 DNA reads TGCAGTGCTAGTTGGGTCCCATCTAAGACAGGGCACTACGAGCAGTACTTC. This gives the protein CSASWVPSKTGHYEQYF.

CDR3 protein: CASSQDLATSGNTIYF. CDR3 DNA: TGTGCCAGCAGCCAAGATCTCGCTACCTCTGGAAACACCATATATTTT. The chain combines TRBV3-1 (or the pseudogene TRBV3-2) with TRBJ1-3; D is ambiguous. The CDR3 covers 16 residues. Trimming shortened V by 0 bases and J by 0 bases, and 9 bases separated the two germline ends. From germline, CDR1 is LGHDT and CDR2 YNNKEL (reference sequence).

The rearrangement joins TRBV7-8 to TRBJ2-7; TRBD2 matches at 12 bases. Trimming cost V 1 base and J 6 bases; bases outside gene matches: 10. Germline values: CDR1 SGHVS, CDR2 FQNEAQ. The CDR3 consists of 17 residues. CDR3 amino acids: CASSLEALAGGPGEQYF. The CDR3 bases are TGTGCCAGCAGCTTAGAAGCACTAGCGGGGGGTCCGGGCGAGCAGTACTTC. Combining the CDR3 with reference TRBV7-8 and TRBJ2-7 gives the whole variable domain GAGVSQSPRYKVAKRGQDVALRCDPISGHVSLFWYQQALGQGPEFLTYFQNEAQLDKSGLPSDRFFAERPEGSVSTLKIQRTQQEDSAVYLCASSLEALAGGPGEQYFGPGTRLTVT.

This clone was seen only a few times. V and J are TRBV6-5 and TRBJ1-6; 7 positions agree with TRBD1. Germline V gene lookup returns CDR1 MNHEY and CDR2 SVGAGI. V lost 0 bases, J lost 9 bases, and 5 bases stayed unmatched. This CDR3 spans 15 amino acids. The CDR3 sequence is CASSYSGAGGSPLHF. The CDR3 DNA follows: TGTGCCAGCAGTTACTCAGGGGCAGGGGGTTCACCCCTCCACTTT.

The CDR3 nucleotides read TGTGCCAGCAGCGACCCCCTCGGAGGCGATACGCAGTATTTT. This sequence encodes CASSDPLGGDTQYF. This chain links TRBV28 with TRBJ2-3; possible D gene TRBD2, 5 bases. V lost 6 bases and J 6 bases, leaving 16 bases between the germline ends. In germline, CDR1 is MDHEN, CDR2 SYDVKM. The CDR3 is 14 amino acids.

The chain employs TRBV19 and TRBJ1-4; D is unresolved. Germline V gene sequence: CDR1 LNHDA, CDR2 SQIVND (reference sequence). The germline V and J ends were trimmed by 4 bases and 0 bases, with 9 bases remaining between them. CDR3 length: 15 amino acids. The CDR3 coding sequence is TGTGCCAGTAGTAGGCTAAGCGCAACTAATGAAAAACTGTTTTTT. Amino acids: CASSRLSATNEKLFF.

The chain couples TRBV7-2 to TRBJ2-7; D is unresolved. V was cut by 4 bases and J by 2 bases, with 6 bases left in between. This CDR3 has 12 residues. Per germline, CDR1 SGHTA and CDR2 FQGNSA. CDR3: CASSSITYEQYF. The CDR3 DNA reads as TGTGCCAGCAGCTCGATTACCTACGAGCAGTACTTC.

The chain is built from TRBV7-2 and TRBJ1-3; the D is unclear. This CDR3 has 15 amino acids. V gave up 6 bases and J gave up 0 bases, with 12 bases separating them. CDR1 is SGHTA and CDR2 is FQGNSA in the germline V gene. The CDR3 here is CASSAVRNSGNTIYF. CDR3 nucleotide sequence: TGTGCCAGCAGTGCCGTGCGGAACTCTGGAAACACCATATATTTT.

This clone appeared a single time. The chain employs TRBV5-1 and TRBJ2-7, with a possible D match to TRBD2 (6 bases). CDR3 length: 15 residues. Germline V lookup: CDR1 SGHRS, CDR2 YFSETQ. Trimming stripped 0 bases from V and 2 bases from J, with 12 bases between. In nucleotides, the CDR3 is TGCGCCAGCAGCTTGGGTCCGGAGGGCGCCTACGAGCAGTACTTC. It codes for CASSLGPEGAYEQYF.

The CDR3 spells CASSPGQGWRGRNTIYF. The CDR3 DNA follows: TGTGCCAGCAGTCCCGGACAGGGTTGGAGGGGTAGAAACACCATATATTTT. The genes are TRBV28 and TRBJ1-3; 8 nucleotides agree with TRBD1. The CDR3 has 17 residues. Trimming cost V 5 bases and J 5 bases; bases outside gene matches: 14. CDR1 MDHEN and CDR2 SYDVKM come from the germline V gene.

V gene TRBV29-1 combines with J gene TRBJ2-5, with 9 positions matching TRBD2. The CDR3 runs 13 residues. Germline V gene lookup returns CDR1 SQVTM and CDR2 ANQGSEA. The junction had 2 bases not matched to a gene; V was cut back by 5 bases and J by 1 base. The CDR3 loop is CSVTAGGQETQYF. DNA for the CDR3: TGCAGCGTTACAGCGGGGGGCCAAGAGACCCAGTACTTC.

Details on this clone: This CDR3 is also generated by other DNA sequences in the sample. This chain uses TRBV7-8 with TRBJ1-6; D remains unclear. Trimming took 3 bases from V and 1 from J, leaving 4 bases between them. This CDR3 contains 14 residues. In germline, CDR1 is SGHVS, CDR2 FQNEAQ. CDR3 coding DNA: TGTGCCAGCAGCTTGGGTTCCTATAATTCACCCCTCCACTTT. Translated, it gives CASSLGSYNSPLHF.

This chain uses TRBV9 with TRBJ1-2; tentative D call: TRBD1 (5 bases). The CDR3 runs 14 residues. V lost 4 bases, J lost 4 bases, and 14 bases lay in between. Germline values: CDR1 SGDLS, CDR2 YYNGEE. Written as DNA, the CDR3 is TGTGCCAGCAGCCCCAGGTCGGGACTCTATGGCTACACCTTC. Its translation is CASSPRSGLYGYTF.